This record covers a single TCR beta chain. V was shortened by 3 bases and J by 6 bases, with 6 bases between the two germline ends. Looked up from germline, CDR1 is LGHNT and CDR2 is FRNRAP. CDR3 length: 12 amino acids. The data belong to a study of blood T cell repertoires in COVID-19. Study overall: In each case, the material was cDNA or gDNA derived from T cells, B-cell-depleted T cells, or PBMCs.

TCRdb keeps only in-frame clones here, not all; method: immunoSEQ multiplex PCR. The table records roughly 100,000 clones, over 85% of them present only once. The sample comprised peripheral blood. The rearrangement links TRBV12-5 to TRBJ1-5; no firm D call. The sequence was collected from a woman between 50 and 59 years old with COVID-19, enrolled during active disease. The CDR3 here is CASGLEGQPQHF. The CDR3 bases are TGTGCTAGTGGTTTAGAGGGTCAGCCCCAGCATTTT.